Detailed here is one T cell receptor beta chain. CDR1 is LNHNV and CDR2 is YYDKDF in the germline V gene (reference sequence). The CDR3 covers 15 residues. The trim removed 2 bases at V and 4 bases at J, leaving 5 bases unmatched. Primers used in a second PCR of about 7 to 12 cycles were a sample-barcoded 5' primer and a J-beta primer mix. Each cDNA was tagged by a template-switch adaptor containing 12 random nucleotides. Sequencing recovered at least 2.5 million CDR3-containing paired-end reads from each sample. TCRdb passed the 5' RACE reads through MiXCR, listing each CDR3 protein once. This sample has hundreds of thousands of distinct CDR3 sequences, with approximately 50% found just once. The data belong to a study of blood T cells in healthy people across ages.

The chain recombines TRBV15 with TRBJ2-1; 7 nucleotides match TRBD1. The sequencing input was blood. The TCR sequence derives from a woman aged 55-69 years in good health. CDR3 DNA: TGTGCCACCAGCAGAAACAGGGGCCGATACAATGAGCAGTTCTTC. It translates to CATSRNRGRYNEQFF.